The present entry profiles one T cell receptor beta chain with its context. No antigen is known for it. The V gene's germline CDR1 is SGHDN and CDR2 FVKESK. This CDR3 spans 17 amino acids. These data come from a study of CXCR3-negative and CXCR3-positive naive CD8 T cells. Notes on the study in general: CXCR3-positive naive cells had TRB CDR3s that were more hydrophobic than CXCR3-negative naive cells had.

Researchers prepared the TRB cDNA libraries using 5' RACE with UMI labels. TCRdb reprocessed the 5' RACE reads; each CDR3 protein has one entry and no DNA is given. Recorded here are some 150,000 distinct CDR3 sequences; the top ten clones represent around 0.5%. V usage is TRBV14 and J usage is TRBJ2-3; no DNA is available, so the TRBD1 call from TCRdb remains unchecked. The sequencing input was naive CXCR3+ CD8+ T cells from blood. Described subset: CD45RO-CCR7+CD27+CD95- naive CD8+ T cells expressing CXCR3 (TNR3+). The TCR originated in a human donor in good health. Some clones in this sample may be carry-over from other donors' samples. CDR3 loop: CASSQFRDRGFPDTQYF.